Described below is a single TCR beta chain sequence and its context. What it binds is unknown. This sample was taken from a study of cytomegalovirus exposure and HLA in healthy donors. Whole-study results and caveats: By HLA locus, TCR association rates varied in a later analysis, with DRB1 showing the most and HLA-C the fewest. Researchers catalogued some 160 TCR beta chains as cytomegalovirus-associated. Using a false discovery rate of 0.05, a later analysis showed that 15,000 to 20,000 TCR beta sequences were associated with HLA alleles.

Use of 60 Vbeta and 13 Jbeta primers characterized the PCR. Clones were read by immunoSEQ multiplex PCR, and TCRdb kept only the in-frame ones, dropping some. The repertoire holds approximately 190,000 clones, with around 82% as singletons. V shed 6 bases, J shed 0 bases, and the junction held 6 bases outside the gene matches. The CDR3 is made up of 15 amino acids. Germline V gene lookup returns CDR1 ENHRY and CDR2 SYGVKD. Sequenced: PBMCs. The receptor was derived from a man aged 40-49 years in good health and CMV-seropositive. The genes are TRBV10-3 and TRBJ1-1; 8 nucleotides align to TRBD1. CDR3 residues: CAISHQGAVNTEAFF. For the CDR3, the DNA is TGTGCCATCAGCCATCAGGGGGCAGTGAACACTGAAGCTTTCTTT.